A selection of T cell receptor beta chains follows, all from one sample in a study of cytomegalovirus exposure and HLA in healthy donors. Method: immunoSEQ multiplex PCR; TCRdb's copy keeps in-frame clones and lacks some. The table lists about 56,000 clones, about four fifths of them singletons, with approximately 1.7% in the top ten. Sequencing was done on a sample of PBMCs. The receptors stem from a man between 35 and 55 years old in good health and CMV-seronegative. Each CDR3 is given with its conserved first and last residue. The order of the fields is V gene, CDR3 protein.

TRBV6-7,CASRLRVVETQYF
TRBV19,CASMGPSNQPQHF
TRBV5-1,CASSPGVGANTEAFF
TRBV30,CAWGQGNAEETQYF
TRBV20-1,CSASNNEAFF
TRBV7-2,CASSLTPREQYF
TRBV21-1,CASSMLVRGNSNQPQHF
TRBV9,CASSLGHDQPQHF
TRBV6-5,CASRTGTGAGYTF
TRBV15,CATSRDRIAGGTYEQYF
TRBV2,CASSGQMFNEKLFF
TRBV28,CASSFFLEGRETQYF
TRBV9,CASSVTVNSYNSPLHF
TRBV28,CASSSGLEGSSYNSPLHF
TRBV27,CASSWAVNSPLHF
TRBV11-3,CASSPNQNEQFF
TRBV4-3,CASSQGQTNTEAFF
TRBV11-2,CASSIGTSGYNEQFF
TRBV28,CASSILTGENSPLHF
TRBV7-2,CASSYDRTSGGSYNEQFF
TRBV6-5,CASSPQGASNTIYF
TRBV11-3,CASSFGSGELLYF
TRBV11-2,CASSSVGYPRDRGNGYTF
TRBV19,CASKTSGQLAKNIQYF
TRBV5-1,CASSLGQGPRQNEKLFF
TRBV5-4,CASSQGQGASSTDTQYF
TRBV27,CASRPGLGDAEQYF
TRBV11-3,CASSWTGGRETQYF
TRBV7-8,CASSPYDRGGDTEAFF
TRBV27,CASSLSTPGGLKVDTEAFF
TRBV2,CASNGVRGSGELFF
TRBV19,CASSITQGYTEAFF
TRBV9,CASSLSTSTDTQYF
TRBV7-6,CASSLADRGDEQFF
TRBV6-7,CASRMTTKKDQPQHF
TRBV6-1,CASIGQTYYEQYF
TRBV5-4,CASRTSGNTGELFF
TRBV13,CASSPGIAGGHISYEQYF
TRBV30,CAWSKDSAYEQYF
TRBV7-2,CASSFGLALETQYF
TRBV5-8,CASSSRQGRYNEQFF
TRBV1,CTSSQSTGKSTDTQYF
TRBV9,CASSVGTSGGAEETQYF
TRBV6-5,CASSPSAGNQPQHF
TRBV7-8,CASSEGTGYFYEQYF
TRBV6-1,CASSEIQGARSYEQYF
TRBV11-2,CASSSRQGHEQYF
TRBV29-1,CSARRGGDTQYF
TRBV7-9,CASTPSVTGELFF
TRBV10-2,CASSVNPSYYEQYF
TRBV4-1,CASSRTSGGAGETQYF
TRBV4-2,CASSQGGVGGNSPLHF
TRBV18,CASSPPTGSGTEAFF